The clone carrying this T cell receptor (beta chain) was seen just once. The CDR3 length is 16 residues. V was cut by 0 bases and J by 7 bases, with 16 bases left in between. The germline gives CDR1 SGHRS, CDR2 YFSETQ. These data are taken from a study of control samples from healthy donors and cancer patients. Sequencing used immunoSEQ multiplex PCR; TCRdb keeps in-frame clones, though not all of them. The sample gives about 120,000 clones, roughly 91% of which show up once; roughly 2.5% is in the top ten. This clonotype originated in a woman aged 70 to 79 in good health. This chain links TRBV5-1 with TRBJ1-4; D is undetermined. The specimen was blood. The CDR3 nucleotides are TGCGCCAGCAGCTTGGGGGCAGCCACTACAACTGAAAAACTGTTTTTT. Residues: CASSLGAATTTEKLFF.